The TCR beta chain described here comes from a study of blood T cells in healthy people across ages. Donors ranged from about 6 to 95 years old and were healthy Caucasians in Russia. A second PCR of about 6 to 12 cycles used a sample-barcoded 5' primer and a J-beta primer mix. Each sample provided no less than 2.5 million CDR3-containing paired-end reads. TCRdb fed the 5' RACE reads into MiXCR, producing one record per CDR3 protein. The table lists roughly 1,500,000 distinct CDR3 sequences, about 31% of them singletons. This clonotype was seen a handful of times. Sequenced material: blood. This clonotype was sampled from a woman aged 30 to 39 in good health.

The CDR3 DNA is TGTGCCAGCAGCGGTAGGAGTACGGGGGGGACCACTGAAGCTTTCTTT. Translating it yields CASSGRSTGGTTEAFF. The V and J genes are TRBV7-9 and TRBJ1-1; a weak D match, TRBD1 (5 bases). Germline V gene lookup returns CDR1 SEHNR and CDR2 FQNEAQ (reference sequence). V was cut by 5 bases and J by 4 bases, with 20 bases left in between. This CDR3 has 16 amino acids.